Sequencing of this TCR beta chain was carried out in a study of technical replicates of blood from a few donors. Trimming took off 7 bases at V and 4 bases at J, with 17 bases between the two ends. The CDR3 has 14 residues. Germline assignment: CDR1 SNHLY and CDR2 FYNNEI. The repertoire was sequenced with immunoSEQ multiplex PCR; TCRdb's copy has only in-frame clones and lacks some. Here the sample spans some 78,000 clones, over 85% being singletons. Specimen: T cells isolated from PBMCs. The chain has TRBV2 and TRBJ2-7, with D perhaps TRBD1 (6 bases). This receptor was identified in a human donor in good health. The CDR3 DNA is TGTGCCAGCACCGGTTTTGGACAGAATTACGAGCAGTACTTC. Translated, it gives CASTGFGQNYEQYF.